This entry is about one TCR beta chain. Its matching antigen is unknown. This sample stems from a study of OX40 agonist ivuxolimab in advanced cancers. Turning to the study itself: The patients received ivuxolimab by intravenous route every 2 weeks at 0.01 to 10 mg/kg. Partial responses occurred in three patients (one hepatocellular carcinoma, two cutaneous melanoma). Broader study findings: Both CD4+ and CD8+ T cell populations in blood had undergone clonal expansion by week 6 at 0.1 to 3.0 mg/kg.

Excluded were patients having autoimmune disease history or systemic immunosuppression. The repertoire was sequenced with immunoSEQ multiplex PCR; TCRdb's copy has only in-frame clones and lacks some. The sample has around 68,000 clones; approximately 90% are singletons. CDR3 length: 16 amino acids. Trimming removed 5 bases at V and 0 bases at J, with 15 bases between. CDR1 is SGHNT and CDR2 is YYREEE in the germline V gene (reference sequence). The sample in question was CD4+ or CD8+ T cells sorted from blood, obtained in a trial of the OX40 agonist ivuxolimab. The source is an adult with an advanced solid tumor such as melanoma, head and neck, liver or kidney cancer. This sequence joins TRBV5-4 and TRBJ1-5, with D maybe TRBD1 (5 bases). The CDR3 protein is CASRFVQGSSNQPQHF. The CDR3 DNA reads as TGTGCCAGCAGGTTCGTCCAGGGTTCTAGCAATCAGCCCCAGCATTTT.